This TCR beta chain was profiled in a study of blood T cell repertoires in COVID-19. Across the study: The study drew acute and convalescent COVID-19 samples from the United States, Italy and Spain.

Those who participated ranged in age from roughly 18 to 90 years and resided in 20 to 25 US areas. Assignment of participants to cohorts was predicated upon participant-reported clinical history. Some clones are missing from TCRdb's copy, which holds only in-frame ones; the method was immunoSEQ multiplex PCR. This sample has under 250,000 clones; about four fifths occur once, and the top ten carry approximately 1.3%. The trim removed 3 bases at V and 2 bases at J, leaving 10 bases unmatched. The CDR3 is made up of 16 amino acids. Germline V gene data show CDR1 as SGDLS and CDR2 as YYNGEE. This TCR was recovered from a woman aged 40 to 50 with acute COVID-19. Input material: PBMCs or T cells enriched from blood (not recorded which). The chain carries TRBV9 and TRBJ1-1; 7 bases agree with TRBD1. CDR3 in DNA: TGTGCCAGCAGCGGACTCAGGACAGGTGGTAACACTGAAGCTTTCTTT. Its translation: CASSGLRTGGNTEAFF. The full variable domain, its missing parts supplied by reference TRBV9 and TRBJ1-1, is DSGVTQTPKHLITATGQRVTLRCSPRSGDLSVYWYQQSLDQGLQFLIQYYNGEERAKGNILERFSAQQFPDLHSELNLSSLELGDSALYFCASSGLRTGGNTEAFFGQGTRLTVV.